Reported below is one T cell receptor (beta chain). Its target is unknown. This PCR relied on a set of 60 Vbeta primers and 13 Jbeta primers. Assay: immunoSEQ multiplex PCR; the TCRdb copy retains only in-frame clones and omits some. In the table there are approximately 140,000 clones, around 81% of which are singletons. The data are from a study of cytomegalovirus exposure and HLA in healthy donors. V dropped 2 bases and J dropped 4 bases, with 12 bases sitting between them. Germline CDR1 and CDR2: SQVTM and ANQGSEA. This CDR3 has 13 residues. General observations from the study: Later analysis reportedly placed an Asian-associated ancestry cluster below the approximately 700-donor mean in N-insertions.

Sequencing used PBMCs. The sequence derives from a man younger than 35 in good health and CMV-seronegative. This chain connects TRBV29-1 to TRBJ2-7; D may be TRBD2 (7 bases). CDR3 in DNA: TGCAGCGTTGAATTCGGGGGGCTGTACGAGCAGTACTTC. It codes for CSVEFGGLYEQYF.